This T cell receptor beta chain is drawn from a study of blood T cell repertoires in COVID-19. Looked up from germline, CDR1 is SQVTM and CDR2 is ANQGSEA. The CDR3 covers 12 residues. Between the trimmed V and J ends, which lost 1 base and 6 bases, there was a span of 9 bases. Here immunoSEQ multiplex PCR was the method, and the copy in TCRdb shows in-frame clones only, minus some. Counted here are about 140,000 clones, about 80% occurring once; the ten biggest clones make up less than 3%. Source material: PBMCs or T cells enriched from blood (not recorded which). The TCR comes from a woman between 50 and 59 years old who had recovered from COVID-19. The J gene is TRBJ1-1, the V gene TRBV29-1; D unclear. DNA of the CDR3: TGCAGCGTTGAAGTCGTCGTATCTGAAGCTTTCTTT. Its protein is CSVEVVVSEAFF. Together with reference TRBV29-1 and TRBJ1-1, the CDR3 gives the full variable domain: SAVISQKPSRDICQRGTSLTIQCQVDSQVTMMFWYRQQPGQSLTLIATANQGSEATYESGFVIDKFPISRPNLTFSTLTVSNMSPEDSSIYLCSVEVVVSEAFFGQGTRLTVV.